The 10 T cell receptor beta chains presented below share a single source sample, sequenced in a study of shared clonotypes between healthy human individuals. Profiled with immunoSEQ multiplex PCR; TCRdb holds only in-frame clones, not every one. The profile shows around 600,000 clones, 85% to 95% of them singletons. Terminally differentiated effector memory CD45RA+ cells were left out of the naive CD8 fraction, which was CD45RO-negative and positively selected for CCR7. The specimen was naive CD8+ T cells sorted from blood. All receptors come from a woman aged 25 to 45 in good health.

The V call is TRBV6-1, the J call TRBJ1-5; a weak D match, TRBD1 (5 bases). Germline lookup yields CDR1 MNHNS and CDR2 SASEGT. The CDR3 loop spans 16 amino acids. The V end was cut by 1 base, the J end by 5 bases, with 15 bases between. The CDR3 DNA reads TGTGCCAGCAGTGAAGGAAGGCAGTGGGGCGATCAGCCCCAGCATTTT. It yields the protein CASSEGRQWGDQPQHF.

The rearrangement uses TRBV14 and TRBJ2-2; D is perhaps TRBD1 or TRBD2 (7 bases each). This CDR3 spans 15 amino acids. Deletions cut 4 bases from V and 6 bases from J, with 15 bases between. Germline lookup yields CDR1 SGHDN and CDR2 FVKESK. CDR3 sequence reads: CASSPRGGGSGELFF. The CDR3 nucleotides read TGTGCCAGCAGCCCCAGGGGGGGTGGATCCGGGGAGCTGTTTTTT.

This chain connects TRBV19 to TRBJ1-2; D might be TRBD1 (5 bases). Germline V CDR1 and CDR2: LNHDA, SQIVND (reference sequence). Trimming stripped 6 bases from V and 5 bases from J, with 16 bases between. The CDR3 loop spans 14 amino acids. The CDR3 sequence: CASRTRDGPYGYTF. The DNA for the CDR3 is TGTGCCAGTAGGACACGGGACGGACCTTATGGCTACACCTTC. Full variable domain (remainder filled in from reference TRBV19 and TRBJ1-2): DGGITQSPKYLFRKEGQNVTLSCEQNLNHDAMYWYRQDPGQGLRLIYYSQIVNDFQKGDIAEGYSVSREKKESFPLTVTSAQKNPTAFYLCASRTRDGPYGYTFGSGTRLTVV.

This rearrangement joins TRBV5-1 to TRBJ1-5, with 8 bases identical to TRBD1. This CDR3 spans 14 amino acids. Germline V CDR1 and CDR2: SGHRS, YFSETQ. The ends lost 3 bases at V and 5 bases at J; junction bases unmatched: 4. CDR3 coding DNA: TGCGCCAGCAGCTCTACAGGGGGGGATCAGCCCCAGCATTTT. This encodes CASSSTGGDQPQHF.

The V gene is TRBV5-1, the J gene TRBJ1-4; 9 bases map to TRBD1. Losses at the gene ends were 5 bases for V and 4 bases for J; bases not matched to a gene: 30. Germline lookup yields CDR1 SGHRS and CDR2 YFSETQ. This CDR3 is built from 23 residues. CDR3 DNA sequence: TGCGCCAGCAGACGGCTGGGTGGGGGCCACCCCGGGACAGGGCCCGCAGATAATGAAAAACTGTTTTTT. Amino acid sequence: CASRRLGGGHPGTGPADNEKLFF. Supplemented by reference TRBV5-1 and TRBJ1-4, the full variable domain reads KAGVTQTPRYLIKTRGQQVTLSCSPISGHRSVSWYQQTPGQGLQFLFEYFSETQRNKGNFPGRFSGRQFSNSRSEMNVSTLELGDSALYLCASRRLGGGHPGTGPADNEKLFFGSGTQLSVL.

This chain uses TRBV27 with TRBJ2-7, with 12 bases matching TRBD1. Trimming took 5 bases from V and 3 from J; bases not matched to a gene: 5. The CDR3 consists of 15 residues. Germline lookup yields CDR1 MNHEY and CDR2 SMNVEV (reference sequence). CDR3 residues: CASSHGTGGSYEQYF. CDR3 nucleotides: TGTGCCAGCAGTCACGGGACAGGGGGCAGCTACGAGCAGTACTTC.

The chain has TRBV5-6 and TRBJ2-7; no definite D call. This CDR3 is 11 amino acids long. V shed 3 bases and J shed 6 bases, with 7 bases lying between them. The germline gives CDR1 SGHDT, CDR2 YYEEEE. The CDR3 region is CASSSTSEQYF. The CDR3 coding sequence is TGTGCCAGCAGCTCCACTTCCGAGCAGTACTTC.

The V call is TRBV30, the J call TRBJ2-7; TRBD2 matches 10 bases. CDR1 is GTSNPN, CDR2 SVGIG, per germline (reference sequence). Trimming at V came to 3 bases and at J to 2 bases, leaving 4 bases not matched to a gene. The CDR3 runs 14 residues. This chain's CDR3 is CAWSIAGGAYEQYF. CDR3 nucleotides: TGTGCCTGGAGCATAGCGGGAGGAGCCTACGAGCAGTACTTC.

This chain connects TRBV30 to TRBJ2-3; the D is unclear. V was pared by 2 bases and J by 5 bases, with 14 bases between. This CDR3 has 14 residues. Germline V gene data show CDR1 as GTSNPN and CDR2 as SVGIG (reference sequence). CDR3 nucleotides: TGTGCCTGGAGTTGGGCCCCCCGAGTAGATACGCAGTATTTT. Its translation is CAWSWAPRVDTQYF.

The table lists this clone with a few counts. V is TRBV28 and J is TRBJ2-7; 7 nucleotides agree with TRBD1. CDR1 is MDHEN, CDR2 SYDVKM, per germline. The CDR3 is 15 amino acids. With V trimmed by 6 bases and J by 2 bases, 10 bases remained unmatched. The CDR3 coding sequence is TGTGCCAGCAGAGGGGGCCTGGGTCCTACCTACGAGCAGTACTTC. Its protein is CASRGGLGPTYEQYF. The variable domain in full, completed from reference TRBV28 and TRBJ2-7, reads DVKVTQSSRYLVKRTGEKVFLECVQDMDHENMFWYRQDPGLGLRLIYFSYDVKMKEKGDIPEGYSVSREKKERFSLILESASTNQTSMYLCASRGGLGPTYEQYFGPGTRLTVT.